This T cell receptor (beta chain) was observed in a study of siplizumab effects on memory and regulatory T cells. Study-level findings and limits: The authors mapped only a minor fraction of alloreactive clones to unstimulated subsets.

CDR1 is MNHNS and CDR2 is SASEGT in the germline V gene. This CDR3 has 11 residues. V lost 3 bases and J 9 bases, leaving 3 bases between the germline ends. Regarding this clone: Its target is unknown.

Libraries were prepared by immunoSEQ multiplex PCR; TCRdb keeps only in-frame clonotypes and omits some of them. The data show 90,000 to 120,000 clones, under 95% seen once. The V gene is TRBV6-1, the J gene TRBJ1-6; D uncertain. Sequencing was done on a sample of Tregs sorted from blood. The TCR originated in a human donor in good health. CDR3 DNA sequence: TGTGCCAGCAGTGATCTTTCACCCCTCCACTTT. It encodes CASSDLSPLHF.